The T cell receptor (beta chain) under discussion was sequenced for a study of PD-1 blockade in classical Hodgkin lymphoma. Regarding the study as a whole: Patients who initiated nivolumab within 1 year of ASCT were excluded.

Each of the patients experienced relapse following autologous stem cell transplantation, and their brentuximab vedotin exposure differed. For this clone: Its target is not known.

Assay used: immunoSEQ multiplex PCR; TCRdb lists only in-frame clones, some missing. The table includes fewer than 25,000 clones, around 80% detected once. The CDR3 spans 14 residues. Germline loops: CDR1 MNHEY, CDR2 SVGAGI. The V gene end was trimmed by 10 bases and the J gene end by 6 bases; junction bases not matched to a gene: 8. This sequence joins TRBV6-5 and TRBJ1-6, with TRBD1 matching over 8 bases. This sequence was found in a human donor with classical Hodgkin lymphoma. The starting material was peripheral blood mononuclear cells (PBMCs), obtained before the second cycle of nivolumab. CDR3 in amino acids: CAIRPGGVNSPLHF. CDR3 DNA sequence: TGTGCCATTCGTCCAGGGGGCGTTAATTCACCCCTCCACTTT.